These 21 T cell receptor beta chains were sequenced from one sample in a study of cytotoxic CD8 clonotypes in ibrutinib-treated CLL. Clones were sequenced by immunoSEQ multiplex PCR, and TCRdb holds only the in-frame ones, with some missing. The table lists 250,000 to 350,000 clones, roughly three quarters of them singletons. Sequencing was performed on PBMCs, taken at disease progression, from a patient treated with ibrutinib. The origin of the receptors is a human donor with chronic lymphocytic leukemia.

J is TRBJ2-7 and V is TRBV11-2; D is perhaps TRBD2 (6 bases). Trimming took off 1 base at V and 6 bases at J, with 13 bases between the two ends. The CDR3 runs 14 residues. CDR1 and CDR2 (germline): SGHAT, FQNNGV. CDR3 protein: CASSLGGVGVEQYF. For the CDR3, the DNA is TGTGCCAGCAGCTTAGGGGGGGTTGGAGTCGAGCAGTACTTC.

The chain recombines TRBV29-1 with TRBJ2-7; a weak D match, TRBD1 (5 bases). The CDR3 covers 13 residues. Per germline, CDR1 SQVTM and CDR2 ANQGSEA. V shed 3 bases and J shed 4 bases, with 13 bases lying between them. The DNA for the CDR3 is TGCAGCGTTGAGGGGCTCGACGGGTACGAGCAGTACTTC. This encodes CSVEGLDGYEQYF.

This chain connects TRBV5-1 to TRBJ1-1; D gene ambiguous. Germline V gene lookup returns CDR1 SGHRS and CDR2 YFSETQ. The germline V and J ends were trimmed by 2 bases and 4 bases, with 6 bases remaining between them. The CDR3 is made up of 12 amino acids. CDR3 sequence: CASSFLGTEAFF. The CDR3 DNA reads as TGCGCCAGCAGCTTCCTCGGCACTGAAGCTTTCTTT.

J is TRBJ2-7 and V is TRBV2, with 8 bases that match TRBD2. The V gene's germline CDR1 is SNHLY and CDR2 FYNNEI. The CDR3 covers 16 residues. Trimming cost V 4 bases and J 0 bases; bases outside gene matches: 8. CDR3 sequence (DNA): TGTGCCAGCAGTGTGGCGCGGGGGGCCTACTCCTACGAGCAGTACTTC. Translation: CASSVARGAYSYEQYF. Supplemented by reference TRBV2 and TRBJ2-7, the full variable domain reads EPEVTQTPSHQVTQMGQEVILRCVPISNHLYFYWYRQILGQKVEFLVSFYNNEISEKSEIFDDQFSVERPDGSNFTLKIRSTKLEDSAMYFCASSVARGAYSYEQYFGPGTRLTVT.

The rearrangement links TRBV5-6 to TRBJ2-5; D may be TRBD1 (6 bases). Trimming pared 2 bases from V and 7 bases from J, leaving 15 bases between. Per the germline V gene, CDR1 is SGHDT and CDR2 is YYEEEE. This CDR3 has 14 residues. CDR3 sequence reads: CASSFLQGSWTQYF. The DNA for the CDR3 is TGTGCCAGCAGCTTCCTCCAGGGGTCTTGGACCCAGTACTTC.

J is TRBJ1-2 and V is TRBV29-1; D is undetermined. This CDR3 comprises 13 residues. V was trimmed by 3 bases and J by 4 bases, leaving 12 bases between them. Germline V gives CDR1 SQVTM, CDR2 ANQGSEA. CDR3 amino acids: CSVDRPDLYGYTF. CDR3 nucleotide sequence: TGCAGCGTTGATAGGCCCGACCTCTATGGCTACACCTTC.

The chain recombines TRBV19 with TRBJ1-2, with 8 bases aligning to TRBD1. Germline lookup yields CDR1 LNHDA and CDR2 SQIVND (reference sequence). The CDR3 is 15 residues long. The V gene end was trimmed by 6 bases and the J gene end by 5 bases; junction bases not matched to a gene: 11. Here the CDR3 DNA reads TGTGCCAGTAGCCCAACCACCGGGACAGGTTATGGCTACACCTTC. Amino acids: CASSPTTGTGYGYTF.

This chain uses TRBV15 with TRBJ1-4; D possibly corresponds to TRBD1 (6 bases). The CDR3 covers 14 residues. The germline V and J ends were trimmed by 5 bases and 8 bases, with 15 bases remaining between them. Germline-derived CDR1 and CDR2 are LNHNV and YYDKDF (reference sequence). The CDR3 nucleotides read TGTGCCACCAGCCCTGACAGGAATCGGGAAAAACTGTTTTTT. Translated, it gives CATSPDRNREKLFF.

A word on this clone: An end of the junction differs from the germline gene, which may be a read error. The CDR3 bases are TGCGCCAGCAGCCAGGCTTGGGTTGCCGGACAACTCCTCTATGGCTACACCTTC. Translating it yields CASSQAWVAGQLLYGYTF. The chain is built from TRBV5-4 and TRBJ1-2; a weak D match, TRBD1 (5 bases). The CDR3 has 18 amino acids. In germline, CDR1 is SGHNT, CDR2 YYREEE (reference sequence).

This clone was detected a few times. CDR3 sequence: CRVPTYGYTF. The DNA for the CDR3 is TGCAGGGTTCCCACATATGGCTACACCTTC. V gene TRBV20-1 combines with J gene TRBJ1-2; the D is unclear. Germline loops: CDR1 DFQATT, CDR2 SNEGSKA (reference sequence). This CDR3 is 10 amino acids long.

This clone has a single count. The V gene is TRBV18, the J gene TRBJ2-7, with 7 bases lining up with TRBD1. Unmatched junction bases numbered 7, after V lost 4 bases and J lost 7 bases. Germline assignment: CDR1 KGHSH and CDR2 LQKENI. The CDR3 is 13 amino acids. CDR3 region: CASSRDRTIEQYF. The CDR3 DNA reads TGTGCCAGCTCACGGGACAGAACTATAGAGCAGTACTTC.

V is TRBV7-8 and J is TRBJ2-2, with a tentative D call TRBD2 (5 bases). This CDR3 comprises 12 residues. Germline-derived CDR1 and CDR2 are SGHVS and FQNEAQ. The germline V and J ends were trimmed by 5 bases and 7 bases, with 8 bases remaining between them. The CDR3 nucleotides are TGTGCCAGCAGCCAGAGGGTCGGGGAGCTGTTTTTT. Translation gives CASSQRVGELFF. The complete variable domain, with remaining parts taken from reference TRBV7-8 and TRBJ2-2, reads GAGVSQSPRYKVAKRGQDVALRCDPISGHVSLFWYQQALGQGPEFLTYFQNEAQLDKSGLPSDRFFAERPEGSVSTLKIQRTQQEDSAVYLCASSQRVGELFFGEGSRLTVL.

Here the CDR3 reads CASSLNPGFSYEQYF. CDR3 coding DNA: TGCGCCAGCAGCCTGAACCCAGGTTTCTCCTACGAGCAGTACTTC. V gene TRBV5-1 combines with J gene TRBJ2-7, with no clear D. The germline gives CDR1 SGHRS, CDR2 YFSETQ. The CDR3 has 15 residues. Trimming took off 4 bases at V and 0 bases at J, with 14 bases between the two ends. Full variable domain (outside the CDR3, taken from reference TRBV5-1 and TRBJ2-7): KAGVTQTPRYLIKTRGQQVTLSCSPISGHRSVSWYQQTPGQGLQFLFEYFSETQRNKGNFPGRFSGRQFSNSRSEMNVSTLELGDSALYLCASSLNPGFSYEQYFGPGTRLTVT.

In this sample, this clone turned up a few times. The V and J genes are TRBV4-1 and TRBJ2-7; no clear D. CDR1 is MGHRA, CDR2 YSYEKL, per germline. The CDR3 contains 14 residues. Between the trimmed V and J ends, which lost 4 bases and 4 bases, there was a span of 14 bases. The DNA of the CDR3 is TGCGCCAGCAGCCTCTCCGAAGGACGATACGAGCAGTACTTC. Translation gives CASSLSEGRYEQYF.

V and J are TRBV14 and TRBJ2-1; TRBD2 might be the D (5 bases). The CDR3 sequence is 16 residues long. V was cut by 4 bases and J by 0 bases, with 13 bases left in between. Germline CDR1 and CDR2: SGHDN and FVKESK. The CDR3 DNA follows: TGTGCCAGCAGCCGCAAAGACTATCGCTCCTACAATGAGCAGTTCTTC. Its translation: CASSRKDYRSYNEQFF.

V gene TRBV4-3 combines with J gene TRBJ1-2; D call uncertain. Trimming pared 0 bases from V and 3 bases from J, leaving 11 bases between. Germline V gene lookup returns CDR1 LGHNA and CDR2 YSLEER. This CDR3 contains 15 residues. The CDR3 loop is CASSQDHGGDYGYTF. The CDR3 nucleotides are TGCGCCAGCAGCCAAGACCACGGCGGGGACTATGGCTACACCTTC.

The chain has TRBV7-8 and TRBJ1-5; 12 nucleotides line up with TRBD1. Germline lookup yields CDR1 SGHVS and CDR2 FQNEAQ. CDR3 length: 20 amino acids. The trim removed 3 bases at V and 0 bases at J, leaving 12 bases unmatched. The CDR3 DNA reads TGTGCCAGCAGCTTGGGGAGGGGGACAGGGGGCCGTTATAGCAATCAGCCCCAGCATTTT. Its protein is CASSLGRGTGGRYSNQPQHF. The full variable domain, rest sourced from reference TRBV7-8 and TRBJ1-5, is GAGVSQSPRYKVAKRGQDVALRCDPISGHVSLFWYQQALGQGPEFLTYFQNEAQLDKSGLPSDRFFAERPEGSVSTLKIQRTQQEDSAVYLCASSLGRGTGGRYSNQPQHFGDGTRLSIL.

V usage is TRBV27 and J usage is TRBJ2-3; no reliable D call. The V end was cut by 3 bases, the J end by 4 bases, with 20 bases between. Germline V lookup: CDR1 MNHEY, CDR2 SMNVEV (reference sequence). The CDR3 runs to 17 residues. In DNA, the CDR3 is TGTGCCAGCAGTTTTTTTCGGGCTGGGGTTTTGCCAGATACGCAGTATTTT. Translation: CASSFFRAGVLPDTQYF.

The V call is TRBV5-1, the J call TRBJ1-2; D is undetermined. Trimming pared 0 bases from V and 4 bases from J, leaving 7 bases between. The germline CDR1 and CDR2 sequences are SGHRS and YFSETQ. The CDR3 is made up of 13 amino acids. CDR3 loop: CASSLGDFYGYTF. CDR3 DNA sequence: TGCGCCAGCAGCTTGGGGGATTTCTATGGCTACACCTTC. The full variable domain, in which reference TRBV5-1 and TRBJ1-2 provide the parts outside the CDR3, is KAGVTQTPRYLIKTRGQQVTLSCSPISGHRSVSWYQQTPGQGLQFLFEYFSETQRNKGNFPGRFSGRQFSNSRSEMNVSTLELGDSALYLCASSLGDFYGYTFGSGTRLTVV.

The V call is TRBV28, the J call TRBJ2-2; D is unclear. V gave up 6 bases and J gave up 10 bases, with 12 bases separating them. CDR1 is MDHEN, CDR2 SYDVKM, per germline. CDR3 length equals 12 residues. CDR3 sequence (DNA): TGTGCCAGCAGGTCGTTTAGGGAGGAGCTGTTTTTT. This codes for CASRSFREELFF.

This CDR3 reads CATKGPRGYTF. In DNA, the CDR3 is TGTGCCACCAAGGGACCGCGGGGCTACACCTTC. The gene calls are TRBV6-4 and TRBJ1-2; possible D gene TRBD1, 5 bases. V lost 10 bases and J lost 8, with 14 bases in between. Germline CDR1 and CDR2: MRHNA and SNTAGT. CDR3 length: 11 residues.